This T cell receptor (beta chain) is drawn from a study of Graves' ophthalmopathy and Graves' hyperthyroidism. General study results and limits: Most thyroid clonotypes with frequency above 0.001 were detected in blood too.

A roughly 10 ml volume of fresh peripheral blood provided the PBMCs. Amplified TCR beta CDR3 regions were obtained using RNA transcripts as template. Second-round multiplex PCR came after a first-round RT-PCR that employed HTBI primers. Each CDR3 protein gets one entry after TCRdb re-called the multiplex PCR reads with MiXCR. The data contain 350,000 to 450,000 distinct CDR3 sequences, about 17% of them singletons. This clonotype was recorded at least ten times. Its antigen is undetermined. V shed 3 bases, J shed 4 bases, and the junction held 10 bases outside the gene matches. This CDR3 contains 16 residues. CDR1 is GTSNPN, CDR2 SVGIG, per germline (reference sequence).

The V and J genes are TRBV30 and TRBJ2-2; 8 nucleotides match TRBD1. The source of this sequence is a woman aged 18-30 years with Graves' ophthalmopathy. Source material: peripheral blood. The CDR3 DNA reads as TGTGCCTGGAGAGCCCGGGACAGGCGTCCCACCGGGGAGCTGTTTTTT. Its translation is CAWRARDRRPTGELFF.